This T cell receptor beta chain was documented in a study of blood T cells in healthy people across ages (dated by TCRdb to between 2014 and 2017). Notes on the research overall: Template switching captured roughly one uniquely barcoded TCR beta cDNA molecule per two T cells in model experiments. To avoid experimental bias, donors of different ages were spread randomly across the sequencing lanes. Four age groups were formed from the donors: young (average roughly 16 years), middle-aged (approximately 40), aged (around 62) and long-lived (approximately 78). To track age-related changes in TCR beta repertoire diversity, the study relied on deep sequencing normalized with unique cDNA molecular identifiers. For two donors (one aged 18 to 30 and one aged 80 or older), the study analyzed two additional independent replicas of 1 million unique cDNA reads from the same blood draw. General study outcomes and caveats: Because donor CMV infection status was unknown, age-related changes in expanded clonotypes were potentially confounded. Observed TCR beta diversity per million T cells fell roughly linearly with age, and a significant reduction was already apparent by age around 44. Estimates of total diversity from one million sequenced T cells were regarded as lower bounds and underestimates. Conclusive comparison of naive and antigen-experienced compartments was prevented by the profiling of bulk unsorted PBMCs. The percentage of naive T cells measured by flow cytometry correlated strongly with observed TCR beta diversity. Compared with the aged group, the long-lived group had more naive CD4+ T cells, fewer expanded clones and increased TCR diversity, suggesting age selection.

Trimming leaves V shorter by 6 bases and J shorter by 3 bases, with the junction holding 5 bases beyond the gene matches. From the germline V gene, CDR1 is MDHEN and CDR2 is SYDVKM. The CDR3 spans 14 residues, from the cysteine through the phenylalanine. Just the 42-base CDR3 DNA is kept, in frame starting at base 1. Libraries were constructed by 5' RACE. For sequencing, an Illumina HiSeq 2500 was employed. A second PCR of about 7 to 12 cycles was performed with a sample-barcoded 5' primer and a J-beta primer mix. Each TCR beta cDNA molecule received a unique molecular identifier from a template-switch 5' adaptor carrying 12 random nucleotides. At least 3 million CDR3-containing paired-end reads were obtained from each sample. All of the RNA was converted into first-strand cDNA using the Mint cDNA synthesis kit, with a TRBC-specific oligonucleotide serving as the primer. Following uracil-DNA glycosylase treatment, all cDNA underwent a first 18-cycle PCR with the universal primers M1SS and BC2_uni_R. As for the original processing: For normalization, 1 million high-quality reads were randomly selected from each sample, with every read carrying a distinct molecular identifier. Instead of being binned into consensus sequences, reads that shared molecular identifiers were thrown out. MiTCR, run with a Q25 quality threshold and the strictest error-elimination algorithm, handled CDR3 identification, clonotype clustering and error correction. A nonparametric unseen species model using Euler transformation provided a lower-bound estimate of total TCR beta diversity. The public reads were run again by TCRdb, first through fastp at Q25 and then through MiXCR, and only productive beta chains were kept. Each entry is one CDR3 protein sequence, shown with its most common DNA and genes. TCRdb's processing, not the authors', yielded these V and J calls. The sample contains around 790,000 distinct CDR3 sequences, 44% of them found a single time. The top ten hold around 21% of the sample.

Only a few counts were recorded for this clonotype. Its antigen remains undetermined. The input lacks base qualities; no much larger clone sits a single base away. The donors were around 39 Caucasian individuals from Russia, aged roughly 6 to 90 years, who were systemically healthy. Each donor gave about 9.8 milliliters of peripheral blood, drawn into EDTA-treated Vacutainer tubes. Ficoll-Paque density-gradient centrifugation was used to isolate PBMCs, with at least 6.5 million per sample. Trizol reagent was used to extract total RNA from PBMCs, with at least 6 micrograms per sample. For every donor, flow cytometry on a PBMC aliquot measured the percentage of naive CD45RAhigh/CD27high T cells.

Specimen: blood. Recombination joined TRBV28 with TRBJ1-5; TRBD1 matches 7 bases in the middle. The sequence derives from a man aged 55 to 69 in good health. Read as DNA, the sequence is TGTGCCAGCAGCACCGGGACAGACAATCAGCCCCAGCATTTT. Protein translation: CASSTGTDNQPQHF.